Only one count was recorded for the clone carrying this TCR beta chain. TCRdb's table, derived via immunoSEQ multiplex PCR, lists solely in-frame clones and lacks some. The profile shows fewer than 25,000 clones, about nine tenths of them singletons. Deletions cut 2 bases from V and 2 bases from J, with 6 bases between. Per the germline V gene, CDR1 is GTSNPN and CDR2 is SVGIG (reference sequence). The CDR3 totals 13 residues. The data were obtained in a study of T cell clonotyping in hematopoietic cell transplantation. Stated time point: recipient sample about 28 days before transplant, after cytoreduction.

Specimen: peripheral blood mononuclear cells, collected before stem cell transplant. The TCR comes from a young man with biphenotypic leukemia. Some clones in this sample may be carry-over from other donors' samples. The chain couples TRBV30 to TRBJ2-2; D call uncertain. The DNA for the CDR3 is TGTGCCTGGAGTCCCTCTAACACCGGGGAGCTGTTTTTT. It specifies CAWSPSNTGELFF.